Below are 12 T cell receptor beta chains sequenced from a single sample in a study of T-cell reconstitution after alpha-beta-depleted transplantation in children. The TCRbeta library incorporated unique molecular identifiers. TCRdb called the PCR reads again in MiXCR, with one record for every CDR3 protein. The sample records 490,000 or so distinct CDR3 sequences, around 13% being singletons. This specimen was PBMCs from the stem cell graft donor, taken from the stem cell graft. Source of these receptors: a human donor who donated a stem cell graft to a child with combined immunodeficiency.

This clonotype was counted between two and nine times. The rearrangement links TRBV5-1 to TRBJ1-6; D call uncertain. The CDR3 covers 16 residues. The germline V gene encodes CDR1 SGHRS and CDR2 YFSETQ. Trimming took off 2 bases at V and 0 bases at J, with 9 bases between the two ends. The CDR3 sequence is CASSLEGVSYNSPLHF. The CDR3 DNA follows: TGCGCCAGCAGCTTAGAAGGAGTCTCCTATAATTCACCCCTCCACTTT. The variable domain in full, with the rest retrieved from reference TRBV5-1 and TRBJ1-6, is KAGVTQTPRYLIKTRGQQVTLSCSPISGHRSVSWYQQTPGQGLQFLFEYFSETQRNKGNFPGRFSGRQFSNSRSEMNVSTLELGDSALYLCASSLEGVSYNSPLHFGNGTRLTVT.

The gene calls are TRBV11-2 and TRBJ2-7, with D possibly TRBD2 on 5 matching bases. CDR1 is SGHAT and CDR2 is FQNNGV in the germline V gene. CDR3 length: 16 amino acids. Trimming shortened V by 5 bases and J by 2 bases, and 19 bases separated the two germline ends. CDR3 nucleotides: TGTGCCAGCAGCCCCCTAAGGAGGTCCACGGCCTACGAGCAGTACTTC. Translation: CASSPLRRSTAYEQYF.

This clonotype was detected a few times. This sequence joins TRBV7-6 and TRBJ2-5; the D is unclear. The CDR3 runs to 12 residues. Trimming removed 1 base at V and 6 bases at J, with 6 bases between. From germline, CDR1 is SGHVS and CDR2 FNYEAQ. The CDR3: CASSLELQTQYF. The CDR3 bases are TGTGCCAGCAGCTTAGAGTTACAGACCCAGTACTTC.

This clonotype has more than one count but fewer than ten. Germline and junction disagree at one end, which may indicate a read error. J is TRBJ2-1 and V is TRBV6-2 or TRBV6-3; 7 bases match TRBD2. The CDR3 loop spans 17 amino acids. CDR1 MNHEY and CDR2 SVGEGT come from the germline V gene. The CDR3 coding sequence is TGTGCCAGCAGTTCCCCTTATTGGCGGGAGACACACAATGAGGAGTTCTTC. Translating gives CASSSPYWRETHNEEFF.

This clonotype was seen a handful of times. The chain couples TRBV29-1 to TRBJ2-7; D is perhaps TRBD1 or TRBD2 (5 bases each). CDR3 length: 13 amino acids. Germline V CDR1 and CDR2: SQVTM, ANQGSEA. Trimming removed 7 bases from V and 3 bases from J, with 16 bases in between. The CDR3: CSASGTAIYEQYF. CDR3 sequence (DNA): TGCAGCGCCTCCGGGACCGCCATCTACGAGCAGTACTTC.

There are many counts of this clonotype. This chain joins TRBV27 and TRBJ2-5, with TRBD1 matching over 8 bases. Germline-derived CDR1 and CDR2 are MNHEY and SMNVEV (reference sequence). The CDR3 is made up of 16 amino acids. J was trimmed by 4 bases and V by 6 bases; bases with no gene match: 13. For the CDR3, the DNA is TGTGCCAGCAGCTTGACAGGGGTCAGGTATGGAGAGACCCAGTACTTC. Protein: CASSLTGVRYGETQYF.

This clonotype has ten or more counts. The CDR3 is CASNGQGYNEQFF. In DNA form, the CDR3 reads TGTGCCAGTAACGGACAGGGGTACAATGAGCAGTTCTTC. V and J are TRBV19 and TRBJ2-1, with 9 positions matching TRBD1. CDR1 and CDR2 from the germline V gene are LNHDA and SQIVND (reference sequence). The CDR3 is made up of 13 amino acids. V gave up 7 bases and J gave up 4 bases; unmatched junction bases: 2.

This clonotype was seen only a few times. V and J are TRBV7-8 and TRBJ2-6; no reliable D call. V shed 1 base and J shed 2 bases, with 9 bases lying between them. CDR1 is SGHVS and CDR2 is FQNEAQ in the germline V gene. The CDR3 covers 16 residues. For the CDR3, the DNA is TGTGCCAGCAGCTTAGAACGGGCTCCTGGGGCCAACGTCCTGACTTTC. Its translation is CASSLERAPGANVLTF.

This clonotype occurred many times. The CDR3, as DNA: TGCAGTGCTAGGGAGATGAAAGGTGATGGCTACACCTTC. Protein sequence: CSAREMKGDGYTF. The chain is built from TRBV20-1 and TRBJ1-2; D ambiguous. The CDR3 extends over 13 amino acids. Trimming shortened V by 3 bases and J by 6 bases, and 14 bases separated the two germline ends. The germline V gene has CDR1 DFQATT and CDR2 SNEGSKA (reference sequence).

The V gene is TRBV6-2 or TRBV6-3, the J gene TRBJ2-1; TRBD1 matches 7 bases. Looked up from germline, CDR1 is MNHEY and CDR2 is SVGEGT. V was pared by 7 bases and J by 3 bases, with 12 bases of the junction left unmatched. CDR3 length: 16 amino acids. The CDR3 sequence: CASTPVAQGLYNEQFF. The CDR3 DNA sequence: TGTGCCAGCACCCCGGTGGCACAGGGGCTCTACAATGAGCAGTTCTTC.

The rearrangement links TRBV7-9 to TRBJ2-5; possible D gene TRBD1, 5 bases. V was shortened by 7 bases and J by 7 bases, with 25 bases between the two germline ends. Germline V gene lookup returns CDR1 SEHNR and CDR2 FQNEAQ (reference sequence). The CDR3 contains 16 residues. The CDR3 sequence is CASTNSVGAADWTQYF. The CDR3 DNA reads TGTGCCAGCACCAACTCGGTTGGGGCCGCAGATTGGACCCAGTACTTC. Full variable domain (rest looked up from reference TRBV7-9 and TRBJ2-5): DTGVSQNPRHKITKRGQNVTFRCDPISEHNRLYWYRQTLGQGPEFLTYFQNEAQLEKSRLLSDRFSAERPKGSFSTLEIQRTEQGDSAMYLCASTNSVGAADWTQYFGPGTRLLVL.

This clonotype was seen more than once but under ten times. The chain combines TRBV7-9 with TRBJ1-6; D might be TRBD1 (5 bases). Between the trimmed V and J ends, which lost 5 bases and 6 bases, there was a span of 11 bases. The germline gives CDR1 SEHNR, CDR2 FQNEAQ (reference sequence). The CDR3 totals 14 residues. CDR3 bases: TGTGCCAGCAGCCCACGGGACGGTAATTCACCCCTCCACTTT. This encodes CASSPRDGNSPLHF.